The 5 T cell receptor beta chains given below trace back to one sample, sequenced in a study of blood T cell repertoires in COVID-19. Only in-frame clones appear in the TCRdb table, and some are missing; sequencing was by immunoSEQ multiplex PCR. This table has roughly 180,000 clones, about 88% appearing once. The sequenced sample consisted of peripheral blood. Receptors originate from a woman aged 45 to 65 with COVID-19, enrolled during active disease.

This chain links TRBV28 with TRBJ1-1; maybe TRBD1 (6 bases). This CDR3 contains 16 residues. Germline assignment: CDR1 MDHEN and CDR2 SYDVKM. Deletions cut 7 bases from V and 4 bases from J, with 22 bases between. CDR3 DNA sequence: TGTGCCAGCACCTGGGGGGGCCCGCCATCGGGCACTGAAGCTTTCTTT. As protein: CASTWGGPPSGTEAFF.

The V call is TRBV24-1, the J call TRBJ2-7; the match to TRBD1 covers 9 bases. V shed 3 bases, J shed 5 bases, and the junction held 4 bases outside the gene matches. This CDR3 is built from 14 residues. Looked up from germline, CDR1 is KGHDR and CDR2 is SFDVKD. The CDR3 protein is CATSDGQGKNEQYF. CDR3 bases: TGTGCCACCAGTGATGGACAGGGGAAGAACGAGCAGTACTTC.

The V gene is TRBV10-3, the J gene TRBJ1-6; tentative D call: TRBD1 (6 bases). Trimming left V 6 bases short and J 9 bases short, with 12 bases between. Germline CDR1 ENHRY, CDR2 SYGVKD. CDR3 size: 13 residues. The CDR3 protein is CAISGTLGSPLHF. CDR3 coding DNA: TGTGCCATCAGCGGGACATTGGGTTCACCCCTCCACTTT.

This clone was picked up a small number of times. The chain couples TRBV7-3 to TRBJ2-3; TRBD2 is a possible D gene (6 bases). The CDR3 runs 14 residues. Germline loops: CDR1 SGHTA, CDR2 FQGTGA. The V end lost 5 bases, the J end lost 3 bases, and 12 bases lay between the germline ends. The CDR3 sequence: CASSRAGGTDTQYF. As DNA, the CDR3 is TGTGCCAGCAGCAGAGCGGGTGGGACAGATACGCAGTATTTT.

This chain joins TRBV2 and TRBJ1-2; unclear D gene. The germline CDR1 and CDR2 sequences are SNHLY and FYNNEI. The CDR3 spans 13 residues. V gave up 6 bases and J gave up 6 bases, with 14 bases separating them. The CDR3 reads CASSLRQSDGYTF. The DNA for the CDR3 is TGTGCCAGCAGCCTGAGACAATCAGATGGCTACACCTTC.